The 20 T cell receptor beta chains listed next were all sequenced from one sample in a study of blood T cell repertoires in COVID-19. Repertoires were generated with immunoSEQ multiplex PCR, while TCRdb's copy carries only in-frame clones and drops some. Among some 40,000 clones listed, 75% to 95% were seen once. Sequenced input: peripheral blood. These receptor sequences come from a woman of 80 years or more with acute or convalescent COVID-19.

The chain couples TRBV3-1 (or the pseudogene TRBV3-2) to TRBJ1-2, with D possibly matching TRBD1 (6 bases). The CDR3 totals 14 residues. Trimming cost V 3 bases and J 4 bases, with 12 bases left between them. In germline, CDR1 is LGHDT, CDR2 YNNKEL (reference sequence). This chain's CDR3 is CASSHNRVAYGYTF. The CDR3 nucleotides are TGTGCCAGCAGCCACAACAGGGTGGCCTATGGCTACACCTTC.

The chain joins TRBV6-5 to TRBJ1-6, with D possibly matching TRBD1 (6 bases). Trimming shortened V by 4 bases and J by 1 base, and 11 bases separated the two germline ends. CDR3 size: 16 residues. The germline gives CDR1 MNHEY, CDR2 SVGAGI. CDR3 nucleotide sequence: TGTGCCAGCAGTTTGACAGGAGATTCCTATAATTCACCCCTCCACTTT. This gives the protein CASSLTGDSYNSPLHF.

This clone was detected a few times. The chain combines TRBV19 with TRBJ1-2, with D uncertain. V gave up 9 bases and J gave up 4 bases, with 12 bases separating them. The CDR3 is made up of 12 amino acids. In germline, CDR1 is LNHDA, CDR2 SQIVND (reference sequence). CDR3 in amino acids: CASYESPYGYTF. In nucleotides, the CDR3 is TGTGCCAGCTATGAAAGTCCCTATGGCTACACCTTC.

The V and J genes are TRBV6-1 and TRBJ1-5; D possibly corresponds to TRBD1 (5 bases). Between the trimmed V and J ends, which lost 3 bases and 1 base, there was a span of 7 bases. This CDR3 comprises 14 residues. Germline CDR1 MNHNS, CDR2 SASEGT. CDR3 in amino acids: CASSESGSNQPQHF. CDR3 DNA sequence: TGTGCCAGCAGTGAGTCAGGGAGCAATCAGCCCCAGCATTTT.

J is TRBJ2-7 and V is TRBV4-1, with TRBD1 as a possible D gene (7 bases). V shed 1 base and J shed 5 bases, with 9 bases lying between them. CDR1 and CDR2 from the germline V gene are MGHRA and YSYEKL. The CDR3 has 13 residues. CDR3 loop: CASSQARGDEQYF. In nucleotides, the CDR3 is TGCGCCAGCAGCCAAGCCAGGGGGGACGAGCAGTACTTC.

J is TRBJ1-5 and V is TRBV3-1 (or the pseudogene TRBV3-2); D possibly corresponds to TRBD1 (5 bases). The germline V and J ends were trimmed by 0 bases and 7 bases, with 10 bases remaining between them. The CDR3 length is 14 residues. Per the germline V gene, CDR1 is LGHDT and CDR2 is YNNKEL (reference sequence). The CDR3 nucleotides are TGTGCCAGCAGCCAAGATGCGTCAGGGCAGCCCCAGCATTTT. This codes for CASSQDASGQPQHF.

This clone was seen only once. The chain joins TRBV4-3 to TRBJ2-6; the D gene is possibly TRBD2 (6 bases). Germline CDR1 LGHNA, CDR2 YSLEER. Deletions cut 1 base from V and 0 bases from J, with 13 bases between. CDR3 length equals 18 residues. Here the CDR3 DNA reads TGCGCCAGCAGCCAAGTTCCAAGCGGGTACTCTGGGGCCAACGTCCTGACTTTC. It translates to CASSQVPSGYSGANVLTF.

This clone was seen a few times. The V gene is TRBV4-1, the J gene TRBJ1-4; D possibly corresponds to TRBD1 (6 bases). The germline gives CDR1 MGHRA, CDR2 YSYEKL. The CDR3 runs to 15 residues. Trimming took 4 bases from V and 5 from J, leaving 14 bases between them. This CDR3 reads CASSLPAGANEKLFF. The CDR3, as DNA: TGCGCCAGCAGCCTTCCCGCAGGGGCAAATGAAAAACTGTTTTTT.

The rearrangement uses TRBV5-1 and TRBJ1-1, with D tentatively TRBD1 (6 bases). The germline gives CDR1 SGHRS, CDR2 YFSETQ. Trimming took off 4 bases at V and 11 bases at J, with 12 bases between the two ends. The CDR3 has 11 amino acids. In nucleotides, the CDR3 is TGCGCCAGCAGCATGCAGGGGTACGCTTTCTTT. Translation: CASSMQGYAFF.

The CDR3 protein is CASSQHRDRGYEQYF. CDR3 DNA sequence: TGTGCCAGCAGCCAACACCGGGACAGGGGCTACGAGCAGTACTTC. V usage is TRBV3-1 (or the pseudogene TRBV3-2) and J usage is TRBJ2-7; 10 bases line up with TRBD1. The CDR3 is made up of 15 amino acids. Germline CDR1 is LGHDT and CDR2 is YNNKEL (reference sequence). Trimming at V came to 2 bases and at J to 3 bases, leaving 4 bases not matched to a gene.

A single count supports this clone. The chain links TRBV3-1 (or the pseudogene TRBV3-2) to TRBJ1-2, with 11 bases that match TRBD1. This CDR3 has 15 residues. CDR1 and CDR2 (germline): LGHDT, YNNKEL (reference sequence). With 0 bases clipped from V and 4 bases from J, the junction kept 1 base outside the gene matches. In DNA form, the CDR3 reads TGTGCCAGCAGCCAAGACGGACAGGGGGCCTATGGCTACACCTTC. It is translated as CASSQDGQGAYGYTF.

This rearrangement joins TRBV9 to TRBJ1-1; D is perhaps TRBD1 (6 bases). The CDR3 loop spans 15 amino acids. V was cut by 4 bases and J by 1 base, with 14 bases left in between. The germline CDR1 and CDR2 sequences are SGDLS and YYNGEE. CDR3 nucleotides: TGTGCCAGCAGCCGAGAGGGGGTAGGGAACACTGAAGCTTTCTTT. Residues: CASSREGVGNTEAFF.

V gene TRBV5-1 combines with J gene TRBJ2-5, with 15 nucleotides matching TRBD2. The CDR3 loop spans 17 amino acids. Looked up from germline, CDR1 is SGHRS and CDR2 is YFSETQ. The trim removed 4 bases at V and 3 bases at J, leaving 7 bases unmatched. CDR3 bases: TGCGCCAGCAGCCCGGCCCGGACTAGCGGGGGGGAAGAGACCCAGTACTTC. This sequence encodes CASSPARTSGGEETQYF.

CDR3 sequence: CASSSGAEAFF. CDR3 in DNA: TGTGCCAGCAGTTCAGGGGCTGAAGCTTTCTTT. V usage is TRBV12-3 or TRBV12-4 and J usage is TRBJ1-1; possible D gene TRBD1, 6 bases. This CDR3 has 11 residues. Trimming stripped 4 bases from V and 6 bases from J, with 6 bases between.

The chain joins TRBV6-5 to TRBJ1-5; no clear D. Germline CDR1 is MNHEY and CDR2 is SVGAGI. The CDR3 is made up of 15 amino acids. With 7 bases removed from V and 3 bases from J, the gap between germline ends came to 16 bases. CDR3 sequence (DNA): TGTGCCAGCACCGACCATCGGGATAACAATCAGCCCCAGCATTTT. This translates into CASTDHRDNNQPQHF.

The V call is TRBV12-5, the J call TRBJ2-1; D perhaps matches TRBD2 (6 bases). The CDR3 consists of 15 residues. Trimming took 4 bases from V and 7 from J, leaving 17 bases between them. The germline V gene has CDR1 LGHNT and CDR2 FRNRAP. The CDR3 bases are TGTGCTAGTGGTTCCCCGACACTAGCAAAGAATGAGCAGTTCTTC. Amino acids: CASGSPTLAKNEQFF. The full variable domain, with the rest looked up from reference TRBV12-5 and TRBJ2-1, is DARVTQTPRHKVTEMGQEVTMRCQPILGHNTVFWYRQTMMQGLELLAYFRNRAPLDDSGMPKDRFSAEMPDATLATLKIQPSEPRDSAVYFCASGSPTLAKNEQFFGPGTRLTVL.

This rearrangement joins TRBV6-5 to TRBJ2-7; 7 nucleotides align to TRBD1. This CDR3 has 14 residues. Germline CDR1 MNHEY, CDR2 SVGAGI. Losses at the gene ends were 10 bases for V and 4 bases for J; bases not matched to a gene: 13. Here the CDR3 reads CATQIYRGMYEQYF. CDR3 DNA sequence: TGTGCCACCCAAATCTACAGGGGTATGTACGAGCAGTACTTC.

V usage is TRBV7-2 and J usage is TRBJ1-5; D may be TRBD1 (5 bases). The CDR3 totals 16 residues. Germline loops: CDR1 SGHTA, CDR2 FQGNSA. V was shortened by 5 bases and J by 3 bases, with 17 bases between the two germline ends. The CDR3 nucleotides read TGTGCCAGCAGCCCGGGACTCATCAGGGCCAATCAGCCCCAGCATTTT. As protein: CASSPGLIRANQPQHF.

This chain uses TRBV3-1 (or the pseudogene TRBV3-2) with TRBJ1-1; the D is unclear. Per the germline V gene, CDR1 is LGHDT and CDR2 is YNNKEL (reference sequence). The CDR3 is 14 amino acids. V was shortened by 1 base and J by 4 bases, with 10 bases between the two germline ends. CDR3 protein: CASSQVLGGTEAFF. The CDR3 bases are TGTGCCAGCAGCCAAGTCCTAGGTGGCACTGAAGCTTTCTTT.

This chain joins TRBV3-1 (or the pseudogene TRBV3-2) and TRBJ1-1; D not resolved. Per germline, CDR1 LGHDT and CDR2 YNNKEL (reference sequence). V lost 3 bases, J lost 1 base, and 9 bases lay in between. The CDR3 sequence is 14 residues long. The CDR3 loop is CASSHMAGNTEAFF. The CDR3 coding sequence is TGTGCCAGCAGCCATATGGCAGGGAACACTGAAGCTTTCTTT.